Listed below are T cell receptor beta chains from one sample, sequenced in a study of shared clonotypes between healthy human individuals. Sequencing was performed with immunoSEQ multiplex PCR; in TCRdb, only in-frame clones are kept and a portion is missing. The table shows roughly 2,300,000 clones, with around 92% occurring only once. Input material: naive CD4+ T cells from PBMCs. These TCRs come from a man between 18 and 29 years old in good health. Some clones in this sample may be carry-over from other donors' samples. Both conserved end residues are part of each CDR3. The D gene is left open where the match is weak. The size of a clone is reported for some rows only, either as once, few or many, or as a class for expanded clones.

>TRBV4-3|.|TRBJ2-1|.
CASSQNRAVSYNEQFF
TGCGCCAGCAGCCAAAACAGGGCAGTCTCCTACAATGAGCAGTTCTTC
>TRBV2|once|TRBJ2-5|.
CASSVRGRPAETQYF
TGTGCCAGCAGCGTTCGGGGACGGCCTGCAGAGACCCAGTACTTC
>TRBV7-2|once|TRBJ2-3|TRBD2
CASSPQPSGRAGDTQYF
TGTGCCAGCAGCCCTCAACCTAGCGGGAGGGCCGGTGATACGCAGTATTTT
>TRBV10-3|.|TRBJ1-3|.
CAISESGSENTIYF
TGTGCCATCAGTGAGTCGGGGTCGGAAAACACCATATATTTT
>TRBV7-8|.|TRBJ1-2|.
CASSPPTGNYGYTF
TGTGCCAGCAGCCCGCCGACAGGCAACTATGGCTACACCTTC
>TRBV5-1|.|TRBJ2-5|.
CASSRDNRETQYF
TGCGCCAGCAGCCGGGACAACCGGGAGACCCAGTACTTC
>TRBV29-1|.|TRBJ2-4|.
CSVAKGEDIQYF
TGCAGCGTTGCAAAAGGGGAGGACATTCAGTACTTC
>TRBV6-1|.|TRBJ2-7|.
CASSSTGRTEQYF
TGTGCCAGCAGTTCAACGGGGCGGACCGAGCAGTACTTC
>TRBV7-3|.|TRBJ1-1|.
CASSRSSDSTEAFF
TGTGCCAGCAGCCGCAGTTCGGATAGCACTGAAGCTTTCTTT
>TRBV6-5|.|TRBJ2-7|TRBD1
CASSWGTGDPYEQYF
TGTGCCAGCAGTTGGGGGACAGGGGACCCCTACGAGCAGTACTTC
>TRBV7-2|.|TRBJ1-2|.
CASSAARHSAF
TGTGCCAGCAGCGCGGCACGGCATTCCGCCTTC
>TRBV5-8|.|TRBJ1-5|.
CASSSNREMGDQPQHF
TGTGCCAGCAGCTCGAACAGGGAAATGGGGGATCAGCCCCAGCATTTT
>TRBV6-1|.|TRBJ1-2|TRBD1
CASSAPGTGVHLHGYTF
TGTGCCAGCAGTGCCCCCGGGACAGGGGTTCACCTTCATGGCTACACCTTC
>TRBV29-1|.|TRBJ1-3|TRBD1
CSVASPGGGNTIYF
TGCAGCGTTGCTTCCCCAGGGGGTGGAAACACCATATATTTT
>TRBV11-1|.|TRBJ2-3|TRBD2
CASSLRLAGTTDTQYF
TGTGCCAGCAGCCTAAGACTAGCGGGAACCACAGATACGCAGTATTTT
>TRBV2|.|TRBJ1-1|.
CASSGQVSNTEAFF
TGTGCCAGCAGTGGACAGGTTTCGAACACTGAAGCTTTCTTT
>TRBV28|.|TRBJ2-7|.
CASSLVGERYEQYF
TGTGCCAGCAGTTTGGTGGGGGAGCGCTACGAGCAGTACTTC
>TRBV6-5|.|TRBJ2-1|.
CASSSPGGPQVQFF
TGTGCCAGCAGCTCCCCAGGGGGGCCTCAAGTGCAGTTCTTC
>TRBV9|.|TRBJ2-7|TRBD1
CASSVLRDRTSSYEQYF
TGTGCCAGCAGCGTCTTAAGGGACAGGACCAGCTCCTACGAGCAGTACTTC
>TRBV2|.|TRBJ1-2|TRBD1
CASIATGGYGYTF
TGTGCCAGCATCGCGACAGGGGGCTATGGCTACACCTTC
>TRBV28|.|TRBJ1-4|TRBD1
CASSLYRGQNEKLFF
TGTGCCAGCAGTTTATACAGGGGCCAAAATGAAAAACTGTTTTTT
>TRBV7-3|.|TRBJ1-1|.
CASSLKLSTEAFF
TGTGCCAGCAGCTTAAAATTGAGCACTGAAGCTTTCTTT
>TRBV5-1|.|TRBJ2-3|TRBD2
CASIAGASGPTDTQYF
TGCGCCAGCATCGCCGGGGCTAGCGGACCCACAGATACGCAGTATTTT
>TRBV28|.|TRBJ2-2|TRBD1
CASSLWGQGATGELFF
TGTGCCAGCAGTTTATGGGGTCAGGGGGCGACCGGGGAGCTGTTTTTT
>TRBV6-5|.|TRBJ1-1|.
CASTGAGNTEAFF
TGTGCCAGCACAGGGGCCGGGAACACTGAAGCTTTCTTT
>TRBV5-1|.|TRBJ2-7|.
CASSPLFGGEQYF
TGCGCCAGCAGCCCCTTGTTTGGTGGCGAGCAGTACTTC
>TRBV6-5|.|TRBJ2-1|TRBD1
CASRLTGTGRNEQFF
TGTGCCAGCAGACTTACCGGGACAGGCCGCAATGAGCAGTTCTTC
>TRBV28|.|TRBJ2-7|.
CASRPTGQREQYF
TGTGCCAGCAGACCAACAGGGCAGCGCGAGCAGTACTTC
>TRBV30|.|TRBJ2-1|TRBD2
CAWSVASGTEQFF
TGTGCCTGGAGTGTCGCTAGCGGGACTGAGCAGTTCTTC
>TRBV7-9|once|TRBJ2-1|TRBD2
CASSPTSGPYNEQFF
TGTGCCAGCAGCCCGACTAGCGGTCCCTACAATGAGCAGTTCTTC
>TRBV4-1|.|TRBJ2-7|TRBD2
CASSQAGGPREQYF
TGCGCCAGCAGCCAAGCGGGAGGGCCGCGGGAGCAGTACTTC
>TRBV9|.|TRBJ1-5|.
CASSPNVGGGQPQHF
TGTGCCAGCAGCCCCAATGTGGGGGGAGGACAGCCCCAGCATTTT
>TRBV19|.|TRBJ2-3|.
CASSGSTDTQYF
TGTGCCAGTAGTGGGTCCACAGATACGCAGTATTTT
>TRBV5-1|.|TRBJ1-1|.
CASSSSPRAGNTEAFF
TGCGCCAGCAGCTCCTCGCCCCGGGCGGGGAACACTGAAGCTTTCTTT
>TRBV7-6|.|TRBJ2-7|.
CASSSRGGTSEQYF
TGTGCCAGCAGCTCCAGGGGTGGAACAAGTGAGCAGTACTTC
>TRBV18|.|TRBJ2-6|.
CASSITLIRANVLTF
TGTGCCAGCTCGATTACCCTAATCAGGGCCAACGTCCTGACTTTC
>TRBV5-6|.|TRBJ1-3|.
CASSLAGPLGNTIYF
TGTGCCAGCAGCTTGGCCGGTCCCCTCGGAAACACCATATATTTT
>TRBV5-1|.|TRBJ2-7|TRBD2
CASSPRLDSGKQYF
TGCGCCAGCAGCCCCCGTTTAGATAGCGGGAAGCAGTACTTC
>TRBV5-4|.|TRBJ1-2|.
CASSSGINYGYTF
TGTGCCAGCAGCTCCGGGATTAACTATGGCTACACCTTC
>TRBV1|.|TRBJ2-3|.
CTSSQDPSGREDTQYF
TGCACCAGCAGCCAAGATCCTAGCGGGAGGGAAGATACGCAGTATTTT
>TRBV6-1|once|TRBJ2-7|TRBD2
CASSEGTSGRGSYEQYF
TGTGCCAGCAGTGAGGGGACTAGCGGGAGAGGGTCCTACGAGCAGTACTTC
>TRBV7-8|.|TRBJ1-2|.
CASTPARLSGSGYTF
TGTGCCAGCACCCCCGCCCGACTTTCCGGTAGTGGCTACACCTTC
>TRBV2|.|TRBJ2-1|.
CASSESKVGEQFF
TGTGCCAGCAGTGAAAGCAAAGTCGGTGAGCAGTTCTTC
>TRBV28|.|TRBJ2-1|TRBD1
CASREGQGKNEQFF
TGTGCCAGCAGAGAGGGACAGGGGAAAAATGAGCAGTTCTTC
>TRBV5-4|.|TRBJ2-7|.
CASSQTASYEQYF
TGTGCCAGCAGCCAAACGGCCTCCTACGAGCAGTACTTC
>TRBV7-2|.|TRBJ2-5|.
CASSFGDGETQYF
TGTGCCAGCAGCTTTGGGGATGGGGAGACCCAGTACTTC
>TRBV14|.|TRBJ2-2|.
CASSQDVGELFF
TGTGCCAGCAGCCAAGACGTCGGGGAGCTGTTTTTT
>TRBV11-2|.|TRBJ2-1|.
CASSLGFAGHNSYNEQFF
TGTGCCAGCAGCTTAGGGTTCGCGGGACATAACTCCTACAATGAGCAGTTCTTC
>TRBV5-1|once|TRBJ1-1|TRBD1
CASSATGPNTEAFF
TGCGCCAGCAGCGCGACAGGGCCGAACACTGAAGCTTTCTTT
>TRBV28|.|TRBJ2-1|.
CASSLGGEGWNEQFF
TGTGCCAGCAGTTTGGGGGGAGAGGGGTGGAATGAGCAGTTCTTC
>TRBV15|.|TRBJ2-3|.
CATSRGVVTDTQYF
TGTGCCACCAGCAGAGGGGTAGTCACAGATACGCAGTATTTT
>TRBV18|.|TRBJ2-5|TRBD1
CASSLWDRGLGETQYF
TGTGCCAGCTCACTTTGGGACAGGGGGCTCGGAGAGACCCAGTACTTC
>TRBV4-3|once|TRBJ1-1|TRBD1
CASSRGDSSNTEAFF
TGCGCCAGCAGCCGAGGGGACAGCTCGAACACTGAAGCTTTCTTT
>TRBV9|.|TRBJ2-2|TRBD1
CASSVDRENTGELFF
TGTGCCAGCAGCGTCGACAGGGAGAACACCGGGGAGCTGTTTTTT
>TRBV5-1|.|TRBJ1-1|TRBD1
CASQSRPSGDSTEAFF
TGCGCCAGCCAATCAAGACCCTCGGGGGACAGCACTGAAGCTTTCTTT